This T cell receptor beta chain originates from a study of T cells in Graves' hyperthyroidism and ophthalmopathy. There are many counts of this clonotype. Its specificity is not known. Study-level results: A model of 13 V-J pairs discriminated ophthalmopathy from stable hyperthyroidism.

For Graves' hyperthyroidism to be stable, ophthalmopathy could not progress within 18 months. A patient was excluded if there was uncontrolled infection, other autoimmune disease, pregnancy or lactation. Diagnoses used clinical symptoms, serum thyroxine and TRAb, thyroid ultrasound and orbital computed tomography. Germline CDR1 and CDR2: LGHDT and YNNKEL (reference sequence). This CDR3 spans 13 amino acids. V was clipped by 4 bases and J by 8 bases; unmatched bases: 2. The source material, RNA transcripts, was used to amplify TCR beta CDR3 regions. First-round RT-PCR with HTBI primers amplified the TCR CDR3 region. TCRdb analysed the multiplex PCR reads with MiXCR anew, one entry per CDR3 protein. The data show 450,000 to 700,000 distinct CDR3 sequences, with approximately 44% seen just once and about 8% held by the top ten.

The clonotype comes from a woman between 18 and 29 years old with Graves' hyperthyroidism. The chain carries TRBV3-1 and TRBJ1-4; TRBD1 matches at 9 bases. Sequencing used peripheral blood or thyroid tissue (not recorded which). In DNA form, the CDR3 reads TGTGCCAGCAGCCGGGACAGGGTGGAAAAACTGTTTTTT. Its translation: CASSRDRVEKLFF.